The 9 T cell receptor beta chains given below trace back to one sample, sequenced in a study of control samples from healthy donors and cancer patients (dated by TCRdb to the early 2020s). The library came from the immunoSEQ multiplex PCR assay. TCRdb's version of the immuneACCESS table is confined to in-frame rearrangements and falls short of the full clone set. An unresolved V gene accounts for under half of the shortfall where checked; the remainder is of unknown origin. The sample table holds tens of thousands of clones, of which around 90% were seen once. 13% to 15% of the sample is in the top ten clones. The sample was blood. These receptor sequences come from a woman between 70 and 85 years old in good health.

This clone has just a few counts. This rearrangement joins TRBV19 to TRBJ1-3; 10 bases are shared with TRBD1. V gave up 5 bases and J gave up 1 base; unmatched junction bases: 17. Germline CDR1 and CDR2: LNHDA and SQIVND (reference sequence). There are 20 residues in the CDR3. The CDR3 loop is CASSSTTTGGESGSGNTIYF. CDR3 coding DNA: TGTGCCAGTAGTTCAACAACGACAGGGGGCGAATCAGGATCTGGAAACACCATATATTTT. The variable domain in full, completed from reference TRBV19 and TRBJ1-3, reads DGGITQSPKYLFRKEGQNVTLSCEQNLNHDAMYWYRQDPGQGLRLIYYSQIVNDFQKGDIAEGYSVSREKKESFPLTVTSAQKNPTAFYLCASSSTTTGGESGSGNTIYFGEGSWLTVV.

The chain has TRBV9 and TRBJ2-6; 9 bases are shared with TRBD1. J lost 1 base, V lost 3 bases, and 5 bases had no gene match. The CDR3 covers 17 residues. Germline loops: CDR1 SGDLS, CDR2 YYNGEE. DNA of the CDR3: TGTGCCAGCAGCGAAACAGGGGGCTTTTCTGGGGCCAACGTCCTGACTTTC. Its translation: CASSETGGFSGANVLTF.

The V call is TRBV19, the J call TRBJ1-1; 7 nucleotides align to TRBD1. V lost 7 bases to trimming and J lost 9 bases; unmatched junction nucleotides: 8. CDR1 is LNHDA, CDR2 SQIVND, per germline (reference sequence). The CDR3 contains 12 residues. The CDR3 bases are TGTGCCAGTATTCAAGGGACAGCTCAAGCTTTCTTT. This gives the protein CASIQGTAQAFF.

The J gene is TRBJ1-1, the V gene TRBV10-3; a possible D gene is TRBD1 (6 bases). The CDR3 length is 14 residues. In germline, CDR1 is ENHRY, CDR2 SYGVKD. The V end lost 5 bases, the J end lost 0 bases, and 10 bases lay between the germline ends. CDR3 protein: CAISTGTLNTEAFF. The CDR3 DNA sequence: TGTGCCATCAGTACCGGGACACTGAACACTGAAGCTTTCTTT.

This chain uses TRBV5-6 with TRBJ2-5, with TRBD2 identical over 8 bases. CDR1 SGHDT and CDR2 YYEEEE come from the germline V gene. This CDR3 contains 18 residues. J lost 3 bases, V lost 0 bases, and 13 bases had no gene match. CDR3 bases: TGTGCCAGCAGCTTGGCCTTCGGACTAGCAGGGGTAGAAGAGACCCAGTACTTC. It is translated as CASSLAFGLAGVEETQYF.

The V gene is TRBV3-1 (or the pseudogene TRBV3-2), the J gene TRBJ1-1; perhaps TRBD1 as D (5 bases). The V gene lost 5 bases and the J gene lost 2 bases, with 9 bases spanning the gap. The CDR3 has 13 amino acids. Per germline, CDR1 LGHDT and CDR2 YNNKEL (reference sequence). The CDR3 DNA reads as TGTGCCAGCAGCTCTGGACAAAACACTGAAGCTTTCTTT. Its translation: CASSSGQNTEAFF.

The chain links TRBV10-3 to TRBJ2-7; 7 positions match TRBD1. Trimming took 7 bases from V and 5 from J; bases not matched to a gene: 5. Looked up from germline, CDR1 is ENHRY and CDR2 is SYGVKD. The CDR3 sequence is 12 residues long. CDR3 protein: CAINRGADEQYF. The CDR3 nucleotides read TGTGCCATCAACAGGGGAGCGGACGAGCAGTACTTC.

Only one count was recorded for this clone. This chain links TRBV7-9 with TRBJ2-2; TRBD1 aligns across 7 bases. The germline gives CDR1 SEHNR, CDR2 FQNEAQ (reference sequence). This CDR3 region has 14 residues. V lost 4 bases and J lost 5; bases outside the gene matches: 4. CDR3 amino acids: CASSSAGGTGELFF. The DNA of the CDR3 is TGTGCCAGCAGCTCCGCAGGGGGAACCGGGGAGCTGTTTTTT. The complete variable domain, with remaining parts taken from reference TRBV7-9 and TRBJ2-2, reads DTGVSQNPRHKITKRGQNVTFRCDPISEHNRLYWYRQTLGQGPEFLTYFQNEAQLEKSRLLSDRFSAERPKGSFSTLEIQRTEQGDSAMYLCASSSAGGTGELFFGEGSRLTVL.

The J gene is TRBJ2-1, the V gene TRBV19, with 9 bases lining up with TRBD2. Losses at the gene ends were 6 bases for V and 7 bases for J; bases not matched to a gene: 10. Per germline, CDR1 LNHDA and CDR2 SQIVND (reference sequence). The CDR3 is made up of 15 amino acids. CDR3 nucleotides: TGTGCCAGTAGAGAAGGACTAGCGCTTTGGAATGAGCAGTTCTTC. Protein sequence: CASREGLALWNEQFF.